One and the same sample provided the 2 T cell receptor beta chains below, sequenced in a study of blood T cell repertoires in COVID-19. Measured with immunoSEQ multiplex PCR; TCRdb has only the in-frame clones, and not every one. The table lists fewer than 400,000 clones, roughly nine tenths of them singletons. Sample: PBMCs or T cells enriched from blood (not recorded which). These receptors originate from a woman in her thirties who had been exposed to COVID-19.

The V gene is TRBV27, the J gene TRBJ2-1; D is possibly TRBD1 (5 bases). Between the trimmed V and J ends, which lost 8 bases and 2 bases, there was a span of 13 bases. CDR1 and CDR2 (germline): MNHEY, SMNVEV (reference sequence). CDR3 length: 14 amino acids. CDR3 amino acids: CASGAEGPYNEQFF. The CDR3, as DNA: TGTGCCAGCGGGGCAGAAGGGCCCTACAATGAGCAGTTCTTC.

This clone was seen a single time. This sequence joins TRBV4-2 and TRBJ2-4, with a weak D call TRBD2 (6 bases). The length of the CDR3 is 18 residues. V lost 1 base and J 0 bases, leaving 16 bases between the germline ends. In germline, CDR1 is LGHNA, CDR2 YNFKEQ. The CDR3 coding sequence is TGTGCCAGCAGCCAAGGAAGCACGGGGGTACTAGCCAAAAACATTCAGTACTTC. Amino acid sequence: CASSQGSTGVLAKNIQYF.